Listed here is a single T cell receptor (beta chain). Its antigen is undetermined. These data belong to a study of CD8 T cells in Susac syndrome. The CDR3 spans 16 residues. Trimming left V 2 bases short and J 3 bases short, with 15 bases between. The germline gives CDR1 SGHNT, CDR2 YYREEE (reference sequence). Study-wide results and caveats: The CD4+ T cell repertoires of Susac syndrome were found to show no clonal expansion.

RNA totalling roughly 0.5 to 1 ug underwent reverse transcription with random hexamers. TCRdb itself ran the immunoSEQ multiplex PCR reads through MiXCR, one entry per CDR3 protein. The table includes about 140,000 distinct CDR3 sequences, 95% detected once. The sample comprised CD4+ T cells from PBMCs. The J gene is TRBJ1-3, the V gene TRBV5-4; D might be TRBD1 (5 bases). This receptor was identified in a human donor with Susac syndrome. DNA of the CDR3: TGTGCCAGCAGCTTCGACAGTCGCAAAGGTGGAAACACCATATATTTT. Translating it yields CASSFDSRKGGNTIYF. The full variable domain, its missing parts supplied by reference TRBV5-4 and TRBJ1-3, is ETGVTQSPTHLIKTRGQQVTLRCSSQSGHNTVSWYQQALGQGPQFIFQYYREEENGRGNFPPRFSGLQFPNYSSELNVNALELDDSALYLCASSFDSRKGGNTIYFGEGSWLTVV.